Detailed here is one TCR beta chain. This sample is part of a study of blood T cell repertoires in COVID-19. For the study at large: COVID-19 samples collected from the United States, Italy and Spain covered acute and convalescent phases.

Method: immunoSEQ multiplex PCR; TCRdb's copy keeps in-frame clones and lacks some. Seen here are 130,000 or so clones, around 85% observed once, and the top ten hold around 4.5%. Trimming cost V 5 bases and J 9 bases; bases outside gene matches: 9. This CDR3 is 14 amino acids long. Germline loops: CDR1 MNHEY, CDR2 SVGEGT. The clonotype originates from a human donor in a cohort sampled during active COVID-19. Sequenced sample: peripheral blood. This chain uses TRBV6-2 or TRBV6-3 with TRBJ2-1, with TRBD2 matching over 8 bases. CDR3 bases: TGTGCCAGCAGTCCCGGGTCCGGGAGGGGTGAGCAGTTCTTC. Translation gives CASSPGSGRGEQFF.